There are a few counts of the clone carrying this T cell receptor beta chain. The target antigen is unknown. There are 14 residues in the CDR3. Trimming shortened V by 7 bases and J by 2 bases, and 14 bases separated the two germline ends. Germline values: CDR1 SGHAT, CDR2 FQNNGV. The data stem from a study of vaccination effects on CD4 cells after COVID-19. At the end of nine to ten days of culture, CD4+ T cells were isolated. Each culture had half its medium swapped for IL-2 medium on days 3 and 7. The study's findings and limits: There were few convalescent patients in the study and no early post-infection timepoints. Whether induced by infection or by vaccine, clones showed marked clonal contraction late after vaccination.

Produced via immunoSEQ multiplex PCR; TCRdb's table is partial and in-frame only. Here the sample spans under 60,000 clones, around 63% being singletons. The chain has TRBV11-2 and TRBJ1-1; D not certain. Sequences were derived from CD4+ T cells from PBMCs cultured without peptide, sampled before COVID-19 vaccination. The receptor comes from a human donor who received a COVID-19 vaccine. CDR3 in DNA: TGTGCCAGCAAGTTAGGGTTGGCCAACACTGAAGCTTTCTTT. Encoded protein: CASKLGLANTEAFF.